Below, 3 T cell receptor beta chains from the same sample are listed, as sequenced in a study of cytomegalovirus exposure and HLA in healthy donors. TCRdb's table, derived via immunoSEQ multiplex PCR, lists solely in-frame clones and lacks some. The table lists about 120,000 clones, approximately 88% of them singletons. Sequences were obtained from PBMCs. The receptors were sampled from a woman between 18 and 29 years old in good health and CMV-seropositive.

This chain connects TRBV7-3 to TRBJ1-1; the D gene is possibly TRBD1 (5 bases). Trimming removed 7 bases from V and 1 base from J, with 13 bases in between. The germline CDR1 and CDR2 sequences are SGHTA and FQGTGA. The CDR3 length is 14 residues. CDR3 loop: CASTTRAANTEAFF. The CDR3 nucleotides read TGTGCCAGCACCACCAGGGCGGCGAACACTGAAGCTTTCTTT.

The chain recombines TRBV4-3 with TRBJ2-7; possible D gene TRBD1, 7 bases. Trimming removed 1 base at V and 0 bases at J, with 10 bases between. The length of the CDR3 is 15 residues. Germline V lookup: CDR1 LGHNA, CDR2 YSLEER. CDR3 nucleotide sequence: TGCGCCAGCAGCCAAGGGCAGGGGGGCTCCTACGAGCAGTACTTC. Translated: CASSQGQGGSYEQYF.

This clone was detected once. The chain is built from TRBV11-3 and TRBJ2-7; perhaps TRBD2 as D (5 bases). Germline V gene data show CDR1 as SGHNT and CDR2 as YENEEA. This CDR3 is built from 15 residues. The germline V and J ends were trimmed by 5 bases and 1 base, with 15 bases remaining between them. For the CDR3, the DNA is TGTGCCAGCAGCCCAGGAGGTTATGGGTCCTACGAGCAGTACTTC. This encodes CASSPGGYGSYEQYF.